The present TCR beta chain was sequenced within a study of early T cells in non-severe SARS-CoV-2 infection. On the study more broadly: Alpha and beta chains were unpaired, from unsorted whole-blood bulk RNA.

In the library, individual cDNA molecules carried attached unique molecular identifiers. TCRdb fed the 5' RACE reads into MiXCR, producing one record per CDR3 protein. The sample yields 30,000 to 45,000 distinct CDR3 sequences, 8% to 10% seen once. Germline V lookup: CDR1 ENHRY, CDR2 SYGVKD. The CDR3 is 15 amino acids. Trimming shortened V by 4 bases and J by 5 bases, and 16 bases separated the two germline ends. The chain recombines TRBV10-3 with TRBJ2-3; possible D gene TRBD1, 5 bases. This TCR was recovered from an adult who was a healthcare worker with PCR-confirmed SARS-CoV-2 infection or an uninfected control (not recorded which). Sequences were obtained from whole blood. The CDR3 is CAISVVRALGDTQYF. The CDR3 DNA follows: TGTGCCATCAGTGTAGTCAGGGCGTTGGGAGATACGCAGTATTTT.